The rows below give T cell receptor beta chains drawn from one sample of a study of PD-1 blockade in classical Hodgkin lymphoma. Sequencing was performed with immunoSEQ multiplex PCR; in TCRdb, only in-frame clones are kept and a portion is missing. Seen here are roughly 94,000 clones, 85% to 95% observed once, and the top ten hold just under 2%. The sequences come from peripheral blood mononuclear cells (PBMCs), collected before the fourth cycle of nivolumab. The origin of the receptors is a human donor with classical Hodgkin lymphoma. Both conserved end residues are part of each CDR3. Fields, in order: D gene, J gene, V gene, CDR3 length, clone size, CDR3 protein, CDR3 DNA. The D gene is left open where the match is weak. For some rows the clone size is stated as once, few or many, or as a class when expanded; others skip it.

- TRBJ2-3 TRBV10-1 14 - CASSPQGPGDTQYF TGCGCCAGCAGTCCACAGGGTCCGGGAGATACGCAGTATTTT
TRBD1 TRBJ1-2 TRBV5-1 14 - CASRVTGEGYGYTF TGCGCCAGCAGAGTGACAGGGGAGGGCTATGGCTACACCTTC
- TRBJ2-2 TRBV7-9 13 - CASGAGPTGELFF TGTGCCAGCGGCGCGGGACCCACCGGGGAGCTGTTTTTT
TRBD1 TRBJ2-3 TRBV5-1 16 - CASSSGQVRGTDTQYF TGCGCCAGCAGCTCGGGACAGGTCAGGGGTACAGATACGCAGTATTTT
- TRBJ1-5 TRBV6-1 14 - CASSSAYSNQPQHF TGTGCCAGCAGCTCAGCGTATAGCAATCAGCCCCAGCATTTT
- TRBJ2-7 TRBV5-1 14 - CASSLVQGAYEQYF TGCGCCAGCAGCTTGGTCCAGGGAGCCTACGAGCAGTACTTC
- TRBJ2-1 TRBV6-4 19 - CASSDRAQTFRSSYNEQFF TGTGCCAGCAGTGACCGGGCTCAAACCTTCAGAAGCTCCTACAATGAGCAGTTCTTC
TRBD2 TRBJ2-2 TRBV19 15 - CASMGLAGKTGELFF TGTGCCAGTATGGGACTAGCGGGAAAAACCGGGGAGCTGTTTTTT
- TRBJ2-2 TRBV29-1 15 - CSVEDPGKNTGELFF TGCAGCGTTGAAGATCCCGGGAAGAACACCGGGGAGCTGTTTTTT
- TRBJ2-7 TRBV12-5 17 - CASALAGGQGVNYEQYF TGTGCTAGTGCCTTGGCCGGGGGGCAGGGGGTAAACTACGAGCAGTACTTC
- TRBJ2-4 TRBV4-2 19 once CASSLQRVQARTQKAIQYF TGTGCCAGCAGCCTGCAGCGGGTCCAGGCCCGCACCCAAAAAGCCATTCAGTACTTC
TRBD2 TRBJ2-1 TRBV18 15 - CASSQGTSAMLEQFF TGTGCCAGCTCACAAGGGACTAGCGCTATGTTGGAGCAGTTCTTC
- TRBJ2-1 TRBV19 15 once CASSIGASPLNEQFF TGTGCCAGTAGTATCGGCGCTAGCCCTTTGAATGAGCAGTTCTTC
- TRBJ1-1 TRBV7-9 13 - CASSLPAGTEAFF TGTGCCAGCAGCTTACCGGCGGGCACTGAAGCTTTCTTT
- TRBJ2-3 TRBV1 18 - CTSSQGGLAGVDGDTQYF TGCACCAGCAGCCAAGGAGGACTAGCGGGAGTAGATGGAGATACGCAGTATTTT
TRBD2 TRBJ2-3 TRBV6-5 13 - CATLAGGSNTQYF TGTGCCACCCTAGCGGGAGGGTCGAATACGCAGTATTTT
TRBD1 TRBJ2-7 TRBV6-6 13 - CASGTGGFLEQYF TGTGCCAGCGGGACAGGGGGCTTCCTCGAGCAGTACTTC
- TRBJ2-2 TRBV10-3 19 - CAISPRTSGTAGSTGELFF TGTGCCATCAGCCCCCGAACCTCCGGGACTGCGGGTTCCACCGGGGAGCTGTTTTTT
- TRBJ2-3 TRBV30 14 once CAWRANGRGDTQYF TGTGCCTGGAGGGCTAACGGGAGAGGCGATACGCAGTATTTT
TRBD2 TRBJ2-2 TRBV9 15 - CASSQSGRATGELFF TGTGCCAGCAGCCAAAGCGGGAGGGCCACCGGGGAGCTGTTTTTT
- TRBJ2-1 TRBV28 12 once CASNGVGNEQFF TGTGCCAGCAATGGGGTGGGGAATGAGCAGTTCTTC
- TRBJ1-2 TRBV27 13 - CASSFLSRGGYTF TGTGCCAGCAGTTTTCTGTCTCGGGGTGGCTACACCTTC
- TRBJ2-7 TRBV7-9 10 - CASSLEVLYF TGTGCCAGCAGCTTAGAAGTCTTGTACTTC
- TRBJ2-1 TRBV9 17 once CASSGRGRGAEYNEQFF TGTGCCAGCAGCGGCCGGGGCCGGGGAGCGGAGTACAATGAGCAGTTCTTC
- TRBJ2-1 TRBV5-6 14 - CASSRGSSYNEQFF TGTGCCAGCAGCCGCGGAAGCTCCTACAATGAGCAGTTCTTC
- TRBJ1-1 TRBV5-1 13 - CASSLYTGRKAFF TGCGCCAGCAGCTTGTACACAGGCCGTAAAGCTTTCTTT
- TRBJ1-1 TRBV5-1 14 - CASSLATRGTEAFF TGCGCCAGCAGCTTGGCCACGCGAGGGACTGAAGCTTTCTTT
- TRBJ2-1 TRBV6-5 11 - CASRAYDEQFF TGTGCCAGCAGGGCATACGATGAGCAGTTCTTC
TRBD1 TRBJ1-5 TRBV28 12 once CAIGQGNQPQHF TGTGCCATCGGACAGGGGAATCAGCCCCAGCATTTT